The clone carrying this TCR beta chain came up many times. This record belongs to a study of blood T cell repertoires in COVID-19. Study context: From the United States, Italy and Spain came samples of acute and convalescent COVID-19. Sample material is recorded as cDNA or gDNA derived from T cells, B-cell-depleted T cells, or PBMCs.

As processed by the authors: Amplification of reference gene primers provided the estimated nucleated cell counts. Clones were sequenced by immunoSEQ multiplex PCR, and TCRdb holds only the in-frame ones, with some missing. V and J calls and clone size are given by that table; D and trimming were obtained from the DNA. In the table there are 85,000 to 130,000 clones, around four fifths of which are singletons. The TCR was taken from a man aged 60 to 75 with acute or convalescent COVID-19. The sequencing sample was made of peripheral blood.

CDR3 amino acids: CASEIADNTGELFF. CDR3 nucleotides: TGTGCCAGCGAGATAGCGGATAACACCGGGGAGCTGTTTTTT. This chain connects TRBV7-9 to TRBJ2-2; D may be TRBD2 (6 bases). The ends were cut back, 8 bases at V and 2 bases at J, with 12 bases in the middle. Per germline, CDR1 SEHNR and CDR2 FQNEAQ (reference sequence). This CDR3 region has 14 residues.